These 2 T cell receptor beta chains were sequenced from one sample in a study of T-cell memory formation after mild COVID-19. TCRdb processed the 5' RACE reads anew with MiXCR; each CDR3 protein has one entry. Seen here are around 300,000 distinct CDR3 sequences, approximately 20% observed once, and the top ten hold around 21%. The material sequenced was PBMCs or a T cell subset sorted from them (not recorded which). These receptors originate from a man aged 18 to 30 who had mild COVID-19 (a few samples of this study predate the infection). Cell type and time point are not known.

This chain links TRBV7-9 with TRBJ1-2; D is uncertain. The CDR3 extends over 16 amino acids. Trimming removed 4 bases at V and 0 bases at J, with 15 bases between. Looked up from germline, CDR1 is SEHNR and CDR2 is FQNEAQ (reference sequence). This CDR3 is CASSSSGPTTNYGYTF. CDR3 sequence (DNA): TGTGCCAGCAGCTCCTCCGGGCCAACCACTAACTATGGCTACACCTTC.

The chain carries TRBV2 and TRBJ2-1; 9 positions agree with TRBD2. Germline V gene data show CDR1 as SNHLY and CDR2 as FYNNEI. V dropped 6 bases and J dropped 2; count of bases not matched to a gene: 2. There are 14 residues in the CDR3. CDR3 DNA sequence: TGTGCCAGCAGGGAGCGGGGGGCCTACAATGAGCAGTTCTTC. Its translation: CASRERGAYNEQFF.